This TCR beta chain is drawn from a study of radiotherapy plus CTLA-4 blockade in lung cancer (dated by TCRdb to the late 2010s). Turning to the overall study: Among enrolled patients, 15% to 20% had an objective response and roughly 31% reached disease control.

CDR1 is given as SGHDT and CDR2 as YYEEEE, both from the germline V gene. Trimmed from V: 4 bases; trimmed from J: 11 bases; junction bases lacking a gene match: 13. From its cysteine to its phenylalanine, the CDR3 spans 14 amino acids. Only the CDR3 region is kept as DNA, spanning 42 bases read in frame from base 1. The study tested focal radiation therapy combined with CTLA-4 blockade (ipilimumab) in patients with chemo-refractory metastatic non-small-cell lung cancer. The library was produced with the immunoSEQ multiplex PCR assay. The source is immuneACCESS, and TCRdb retained only in-frame sequences with V and J called. Part of the clones is not carried over; for the studies checked, unresolved V genes explain less than half of this, and the remainder is unexplained. This sample gives 95,000 to 150,000 clones in total; approximately 90% of them show up just once. The ten biggest clones cover about 7% of the sample.

Points on this clone: Its specific antigen is unknown. No per-base quality is available; no much larger clone lies one base away.

The full study reports these points: The strongest predictors of response, as reported, were early dynamic changes in blood T cell clones along with a rise in serum interferon-beta after radiation. TCR clones derived from tumors expanded in peripheral blood after treatment with radiotherapy and ipilimumab.

This sequence originates from a human donor with non-small cell lung cancer that progressed on radiotherapy plus ipilimumab. Recombination connected TRBV5-6 to TRBJ2-3, with 7 bases aligning to TRBD2. Sequences were derived from peripheral blood, sampled from a patient treated with radiotherapy plus ipilimumab. The nucleotide sequence reads as follows: TGTGCCAGCAGCCTGGACGGAGGGGAGGGAGGGCAGTATTTT. It encodes CASSLDGGEGGQYF. Where the CDR3 stops, the reference TRBV5-6 and TRBJ2-3 genes take over; the full variable domain is DAGVTQSPTHLIKTRGQQVTLRCSPKSGHDTVSWYQQALGQGPQFIFQYYEEEERQRGNFPDRFSGHQFPNYSSELNVNALLLGDSALYLCASSLDGGEGGQYFGPGTRLTVL.